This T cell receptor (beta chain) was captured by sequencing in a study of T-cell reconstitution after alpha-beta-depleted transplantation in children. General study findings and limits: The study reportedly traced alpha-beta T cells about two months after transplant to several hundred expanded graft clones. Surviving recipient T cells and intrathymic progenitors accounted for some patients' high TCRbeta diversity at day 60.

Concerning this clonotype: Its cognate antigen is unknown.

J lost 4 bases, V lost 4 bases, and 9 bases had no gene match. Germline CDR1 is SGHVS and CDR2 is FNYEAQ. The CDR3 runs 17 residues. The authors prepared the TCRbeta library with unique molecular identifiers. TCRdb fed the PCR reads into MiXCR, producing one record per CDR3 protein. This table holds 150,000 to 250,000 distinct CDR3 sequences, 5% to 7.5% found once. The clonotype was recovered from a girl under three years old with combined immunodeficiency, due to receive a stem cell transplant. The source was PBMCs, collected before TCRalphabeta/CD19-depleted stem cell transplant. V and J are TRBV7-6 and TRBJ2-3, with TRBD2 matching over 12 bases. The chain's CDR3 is CASSSHPSGGASDTQYF. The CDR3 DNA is TGTGCCAGCAGCTCCCACCCTAGCGGGGGGGCCTCAGATACGCAGTATTTT. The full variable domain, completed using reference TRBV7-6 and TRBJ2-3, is GAGVSQSPRYKVTKRGQDVALRCDPISGHVSLYWYRQALGQGPEFLTYFNYEAQQDKSGLPNDRFSAERPEGSISTLTIQRTEQRDSAMYRCASSSHPSGGASDTQYFGPGTRLTVL.